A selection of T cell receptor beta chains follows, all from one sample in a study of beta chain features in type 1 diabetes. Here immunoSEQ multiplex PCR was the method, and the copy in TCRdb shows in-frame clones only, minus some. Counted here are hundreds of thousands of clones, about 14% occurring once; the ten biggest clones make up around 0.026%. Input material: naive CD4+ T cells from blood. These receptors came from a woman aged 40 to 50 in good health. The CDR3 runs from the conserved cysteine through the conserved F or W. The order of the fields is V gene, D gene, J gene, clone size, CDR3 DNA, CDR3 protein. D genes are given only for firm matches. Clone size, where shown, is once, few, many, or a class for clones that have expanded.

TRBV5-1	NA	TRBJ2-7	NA	TGCGCCAGCAGCTTGGCTACAGGGAGTTGGTACGAGCAGTACTTC	CASSLATGSWYEQYF
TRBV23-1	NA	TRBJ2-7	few	TGCGCCAGCAGTCAAACGGACAGACCACGACCCTACGAGCAGTACTTC	CASSQTDRPRPYEQYF
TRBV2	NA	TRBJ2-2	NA	TGTGCCAGCAGATGGGAGCCCGGGGAGCTGTTTTTT	CASRWEPGELFF
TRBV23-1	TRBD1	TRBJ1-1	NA	TGCGCCAGCAGTCAGACAGGGGTTACTGAAGCTTTCTTT	CASSQTGVTEAFF
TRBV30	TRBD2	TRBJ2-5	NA	TGTGCCTGGAGTCTCGGGACTAGCGGTGAGACCCAGTACTTC	CAWSLGTSGETQYF
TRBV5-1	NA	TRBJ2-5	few	TGCGCCAGCAGCTTGACCGGAGAGACCCAGTACTTC	CASSLTGETQYF
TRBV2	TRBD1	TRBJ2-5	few	TGTGCCAGCGAATGGCCAAGGGGACAGTCCCAATCTCCCAGAGAGACCCAGTACTTC	CASEWPRGQSQSPRETQYF
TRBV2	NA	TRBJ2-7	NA	TGTGCCAGCAGTGAGGGGTTAGGGGCTCCCTACGAGCAGTACTTC	CASSEGLGAPYEQYF
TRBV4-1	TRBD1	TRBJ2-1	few	TGCGCCAGCAGCCACCCGGGACAGGACAATGAGCAGTTCTTC	CASSHPGQDNEQFF
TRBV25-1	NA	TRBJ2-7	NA	TGTGCCAGCAGTGAATTCAGAGGGGAGGCTGGGTACGAGCAGTACTTC	CASSEFRGEAGYEQYF
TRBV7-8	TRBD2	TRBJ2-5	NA	TGTGCCAGCAGCTTAGCGCGGCGGGGGGGTATAGAGACCCAGTACTTC	CASSLARRGGIETQYF
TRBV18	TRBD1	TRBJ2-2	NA	TGTGCCAGCTCCAAAGGACAGGGTCATCTCGTGGAGCTGTTTTTT	CASSKGQGHLVELFF
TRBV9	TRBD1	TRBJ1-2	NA	TGTGCCAGCAGCGCCTTTCAGGGGGCTGGCTACACCTTC	CASSAFQGAGYTF
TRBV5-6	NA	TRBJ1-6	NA	TGTGCCAGCAGCCCACCGGGTGGTAATTCACCCCTCCACTTT	CASSPPGGNSPLHF
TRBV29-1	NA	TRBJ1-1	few	TGCAGCGCCGTTCCGCCAGGCCACACTGAAGCTTTCTTT	CSAVPPGHTEAFF
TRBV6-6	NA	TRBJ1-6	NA	TGTGCCAGCAGTCGTCCAGGGAATAATTCACCCCTCCACTTT	CASSRPGNNSPLHF
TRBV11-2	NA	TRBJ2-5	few	TGTGCCAGCAGTCCCGGGGAGACCCAGTACTTC	CASSPGETQYF
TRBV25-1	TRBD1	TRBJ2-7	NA	TGTGCCAGCTCCAGACAGGGGGCCTACGAGCAGTACTTC	CASSRQGAYEQYF
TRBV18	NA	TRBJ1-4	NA	TGTGCCAGCTCACCACCTGTGGGCAGGCAGGTCTATGAAAAACTGTTTTTT	CASSPPVGRQVYEKLFF
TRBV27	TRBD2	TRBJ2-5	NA	TGTGCCAGCAGTTTACCACTAGCGGGGGGGCCCCAAGAGACCCAGTACTTC	CASSLPLAGGPQETQYF
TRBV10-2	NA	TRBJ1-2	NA	TGCGCCAGCAGTGAGTCGGAGGGGGGGTACACCTTC	CASSESEGGYTF
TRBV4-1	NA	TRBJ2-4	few	TGCGCCAGCAGCCAAGATGTTATTGAGGAACGAGCCAAAAACATTCAGTACTTC	CASSQDVIEERAKNIQYF
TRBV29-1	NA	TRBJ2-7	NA	TGCAGCGTTGAAGGAGACTACGAGCAGTACTTC	CSVEGDYEQYF
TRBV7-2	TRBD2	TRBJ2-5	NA	TGTGCCAGCAGCTTAGCGCGTCTAGCGGGAGAGACCCAGTACTTC	CASSLARLAGETQYF
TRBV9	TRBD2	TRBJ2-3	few	TGTGCCAGCAGCTCATCGGGAGGGGCCACAGATACGCAGTATTTT	CASSSSGGATDTQYF
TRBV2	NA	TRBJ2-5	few	TGTGCCAGCACCCCAGGAACCTACCAAGAGACCCAGTACTTC	CASTPGTYQETQYF
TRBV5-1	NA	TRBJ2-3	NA	TGCGCCAGCAGCCTTCAAATCGGTTTCGGGGCAGATACGCAGTATTTT	CASSLQIGFGADTQYF
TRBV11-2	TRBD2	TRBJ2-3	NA	TGTGCCAGCAGACCGGGACTAGTTAGCGCAGATACGCAGTATTTT	CASRPGLVSADTQYF
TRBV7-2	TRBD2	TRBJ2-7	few	TGTGCCAGCAGGCTCCGGGGGGGCCTTAGTTCCTACGAGCAGTACTTC	CASRLRGGLSSYEQYF
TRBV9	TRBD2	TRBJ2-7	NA	TGTGCCAGCAGCCCCAGGCCGGGACTAGCCTACGAGCAGTACTTC	CASSPRPGLAYEQYF
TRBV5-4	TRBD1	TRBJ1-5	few	TGTGCCAGCAGCTTGGGGACAGGAGACAATCAGCCCCAGCATTTT	CASSLGTGDNQPQHF
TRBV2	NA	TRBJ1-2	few	TGTGCCAGCAGCCCGGACAATATCTATGGCTACACCTTC	CASSPDNIYGYTF
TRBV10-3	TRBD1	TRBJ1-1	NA	TGTGCCATCAGCGTCAGGGGGGACACTGAAGCTTTCTTT	CAISVRGDTEAFF
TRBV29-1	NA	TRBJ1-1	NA	TGCAGCGTCCTTCCGATCCTGACAGTGAACACTGAAGCTTTCTTT	CSVLPILTVNTEAFF
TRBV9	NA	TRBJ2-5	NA	TGTGCCAGCACCGTAGGCGGGTTCCAAGAGACCCAGTACTTC	CASTVGGFQETQYF
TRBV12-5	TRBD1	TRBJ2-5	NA	TGTGCTAGTGGTCCAAGACAGGGTCTCGAGACCCAGTACTTC	CASGPRQGLETQYF
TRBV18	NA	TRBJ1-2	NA	TGTGCCAGCTCACCACCCCCCCAGGGGTTAAACTATGGCTACACCTTC	CASSPPPQGLNYGYTF
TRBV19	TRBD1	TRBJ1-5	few	TGTGCCAGTAGTATAGAGGGGACAGCTCATAGCAATCAGCCCCAGCATTTT	CASSIEGTAHSNQPQHF
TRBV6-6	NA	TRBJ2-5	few	TGTGCCAGCAGTTACTCTCGGGGGCAAGAGACCCAGTACTTC	CASSYSRGQETQYF
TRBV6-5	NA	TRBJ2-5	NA	TGTGCCAGCAGTTCCCGTCAAGAGACCCAGTACTTC	CASSSRQETQYF
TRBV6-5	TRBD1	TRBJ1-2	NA	TGTGCCAGCAGATCCCCTCGGACAGGAAAAGATGGCTACACCTTC	CASRSPRTGKDGYTF
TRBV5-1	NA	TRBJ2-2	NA	TGCGCCAGCAGCTTTATAGCGTCTGGCACCGGGGAGCTGTTTTTT	CASSFIASGTGELFF
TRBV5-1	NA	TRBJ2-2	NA	TGCGCCAGCAGCCCTCAAGGGGCGACCGGGGAGCTGTTTTTT	CASSPQGATGELFF
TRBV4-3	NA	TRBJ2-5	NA	TGCGCCAGCAGCCAAGCTATCGTAGAGACCCAGTACTTC	CASSQAIVETQYF
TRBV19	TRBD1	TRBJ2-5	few	TGTGCCAGTACCACAGACAGGGGAGAGACCCAGTACTTC	CASTTDRGETQYF
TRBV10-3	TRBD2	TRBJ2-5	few	TGTGCCATCAGTGCTCCCGGTAGCGGGGGAGAGACCCAGTACTTC	CAISAPGSGGETQYF
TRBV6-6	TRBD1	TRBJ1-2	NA	TGTGCCAGCAGCCCGAGACAGGGGAAGAGCTATGGCTACACCTTC	CASSPRQGKSYGYTF
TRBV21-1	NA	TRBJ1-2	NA	TGTGCCAGCAGCAAACAGGAGGTGGGGACAGGACGCTATGGCTACACCTTC	CASSKQEVGTGRYGYTF
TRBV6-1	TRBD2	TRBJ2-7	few	TGTGCCAGCAGTGAAGTTCTAGCGGGGAACTACGAGCAGTACTTC	CASSEVLAGNYEQYF
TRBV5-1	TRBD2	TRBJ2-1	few	TGCGCCAGCAGCTTGAGACCTGTATCCGGGGGGAAGCAGTTCTTC	CASSLRPVSGGKQFF
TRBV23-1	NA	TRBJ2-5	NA	TGCGCCTGCGGGGAGACCCAGTACTTC	CACGETQYF
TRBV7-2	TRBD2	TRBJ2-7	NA	TGTGCCAGCAGCTACGGGCTACTAGCGGGGTACGAGCAGTACTTC	CASSYGLLAGYEQYF
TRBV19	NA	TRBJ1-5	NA	TGTGCCAGTAGTTCCGACAGTTCCCGCGATCAGCCCCAGCATTTT	CASSSDSSRDQPQHF
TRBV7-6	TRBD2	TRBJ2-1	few	TGTGCCAGCAGCTCCGGACTAGCGGGGGCCGTAGTGCATGGGAATGAGCAGTTCTTC	CASSSGLAGAVVHGNEQFF
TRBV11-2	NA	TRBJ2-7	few	TGTGCCAGCAGCTTATCCCCACAGAATAACTACGAGCAGTACTTC	CASSLSPQNNYEQYF
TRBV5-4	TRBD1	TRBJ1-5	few	TGTGCCAGCAGCTTTGGGACAGGGGGTCAGCCCCAGCATTTT	CASSFGTGGQPQHF
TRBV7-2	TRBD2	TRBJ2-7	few	TGTGCCAGCAGCTTCGGGGGCGGGGGGACCTACGAGCAGTACTTC	CASSFGGGGTYEQYF
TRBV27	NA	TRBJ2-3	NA	TGTGCCAGCAGATCCCTTCGCCGCGCCAGGGACACAGATACGCAGTATTTT	CASRSLRRARDTDTQYF
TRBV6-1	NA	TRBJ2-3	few	TGTGCCAGCAGTGACCCTAATTCAGATACGCAGTATTTT	CASSDPNSDTQYF